Below are 5 T cell receptor beta chains sequenced from a single sample in a study of early T cells in non-severe SARS-CoV-2 infection. TCRdb reanalysed the 5' RACE reads using MiXCR and keeps one entry per CDR3 protein. The sample consists of about 99,000 distinct CDR3 sequences, roughly 17% of them appearing once. Material for sequencing was whole blood. The source of these receptors is an adult who was a healthcare worker with PCR-confirmed SARS-CoV-2 infection or an uninfected control (not recorded which).

V gene TRBV27 combines with J gene TRBJ2-1, with TRBD2 identical over 10 bases. The germline CDR1 and CDR2 sequences are MNHEY and SMNVEV (reference sequence). The V and J ends lost 0 bases and 3 bases, in that order; junction bases with no gene match: 8. The CDR3 runs 18 residues. This chain's CDR3 is CASSLSTSSGSIYNEQFF. The CDR3 nucleotides are TGTGCCAGCAGTTTATCGACGTCTAGCGGGAGTATCTACAATGAGCAGTTCTTC.

The CDR3 nucleotides are TGTGCCATCAGTGCCAGTAGGGGACAGGGGTCCACTGAAGCTTTCTTT. Translation gives CAISASRGQGSTEAFF. The V gene is TRBV10-3, the J gene TRBJ1-1; 10 nucleotides match TRBD1. J was trimmed by 4 bases and V by 4 bases; bases with no gene match: 9. The CDR3 loop spans 16 amino acids. Germline V lookup: CDR1 ENHRY, CDR2 SYGVKD.

With respect to this clonotype: A read error may account for a junction end that differs from germline. V is TRBV7-9 and J is TRBJ2-5; D gene unclear. The CDR3 extends over 13 amino acids. Germline V lookup: CDR1 SEHNR, CDR2 FQNEAQ (reference sequence). In DNA form, the CDR3 reads TGTGCCAGCAGCTACGAGGTAGCCGAGACCCAGTACTTT. Translation: CASSYEVAETQYF. The full variable domain, its missing parts supplied by reference TRBV7-9 and TRBJ2-5, is DTGVSQNPRHKITKRGQNVTFRCDPISEHNRLYWYRQTLGQGPEFLTYFQNEAQLEKSRLLSDRFSAERPKGSFSTLEIQRTEQGDSAMYLCASSYEVAETQYFGPGTRLLVL.

This clonotype came up a few times. The chain combines TRBV6-2 or TRBV6-3 with TRBJ2-3; 7 nucleotides match TRBD1. The germline V gene has CDR1 MNHEY and CDR2 SVGEGT. After removal of 2 bases from V and 3 bases from J, the junction contained 5 bases not matched to a gene. The CDR3 runs to 15 residues. This CDR3 reads CASSYLRQGTDTQYF. The CDR3 DNA reads TGTGCCAGCAGTTACCTACGACAGGGAACAGATACGCAGTATTTT.

The genes are TRBV30 and TRBJ1-6, with D tentatively TRBD1 (5 bases). The CDR3 has 14 amino acids. Deletions cut 5 bases from V and 7 bases from J, with 15 bases between. The germline CDR1 and CDR2 sequences are GTSNPN and SVGIG (reference sequence). The CDR3 sequence is CAWQTGTENSPLHF. The DNA of the CDR3 is TGTGCCTGGCAAACCGGGACTGAGAATTCACCCCTCCACTTT.